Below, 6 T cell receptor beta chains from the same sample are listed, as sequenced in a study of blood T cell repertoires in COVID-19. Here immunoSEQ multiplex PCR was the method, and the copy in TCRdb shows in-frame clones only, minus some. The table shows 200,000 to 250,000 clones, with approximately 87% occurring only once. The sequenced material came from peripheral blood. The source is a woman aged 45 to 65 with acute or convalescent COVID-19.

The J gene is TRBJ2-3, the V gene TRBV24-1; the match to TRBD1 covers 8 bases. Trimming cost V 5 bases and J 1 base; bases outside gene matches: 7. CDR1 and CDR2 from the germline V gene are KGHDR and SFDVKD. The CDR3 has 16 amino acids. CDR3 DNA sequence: TGTGCCACCAGTGGGGGGGAGACAGGGGGCACAGATACGCAGTATTTT. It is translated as CATSGGETGGTDTQYF.

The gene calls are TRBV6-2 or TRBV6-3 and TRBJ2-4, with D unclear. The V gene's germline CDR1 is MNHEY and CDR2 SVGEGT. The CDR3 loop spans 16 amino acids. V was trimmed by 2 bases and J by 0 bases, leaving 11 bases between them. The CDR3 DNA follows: TGTGCCAGCAGTTACATGAGTCCCATAGCCAAAAACATTCAGTACTTC. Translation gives CASSYMSPIAKNIQYF.

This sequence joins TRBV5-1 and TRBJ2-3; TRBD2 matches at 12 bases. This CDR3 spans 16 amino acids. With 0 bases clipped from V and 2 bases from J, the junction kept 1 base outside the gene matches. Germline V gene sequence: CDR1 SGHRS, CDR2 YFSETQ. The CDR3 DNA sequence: TGCGCCAGCAGCTTGGGGACTAGCGGGGTCACAGATACGCAGTATTTT. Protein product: CASSLGTSGVTDTQYF.

CDR3 in amino acids: CASSYSGGGAETQYF. CDR3 coding DNA: TGTGCCAGCAGTTACTCGGGCGGGGGGGCGGAGACCCAGTACTTC. The rearrangement uses TRBV6-2 or TRBV6-3 and TRBJ2-5, with 9 nucleotides matching TRBD2. The CDR3 runs to 15 residues. J gave up 5 bases and V 0 bases, and 4 bases lay outside the gene matches. Germline assignment: CDR1 MNHEY and CDR2 SVGEGT.

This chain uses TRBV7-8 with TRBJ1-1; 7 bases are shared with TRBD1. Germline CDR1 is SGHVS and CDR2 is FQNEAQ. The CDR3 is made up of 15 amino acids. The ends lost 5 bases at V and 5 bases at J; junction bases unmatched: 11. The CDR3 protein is CASSRVAGGRTEAFF. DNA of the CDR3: TGTGCCAGCAGCCGAGTGGCAGGGGGGAGGACTGAAGCTTTCTTT.

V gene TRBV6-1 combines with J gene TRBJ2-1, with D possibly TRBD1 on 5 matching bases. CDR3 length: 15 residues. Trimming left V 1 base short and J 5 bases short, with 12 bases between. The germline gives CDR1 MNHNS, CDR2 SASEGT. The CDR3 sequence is CASSEVAGSDNEQFF. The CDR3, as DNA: TGTGCCAGCAGTGAAGTCGCAGGGTCAGACAATGAGCAGTTCTTC.